This T cell receptor (beta chain) was identified during a study of CD8 T cells in ankylosing spondylitis (TCRdb year 2017). As for the study more broadly: To find TCR variants linked to disease, the study profiled T cell receptor beta repertoires in ankylosing spondylitis patients and healthy donors. In total, the full study cohort was made up of about 110 healthy donors and 25 to 30 ankylosing spondylitis patients. Peripheral blood was sampled, and synovial fluid was additionally collected from ankylosing spondylitis patients.

Data came from an Illumina HiSeq 2500. Quantitative 5'-RACE with molecular barcodes was the method used to prepare the TCR beta libraries. In the paper's pipeline: A new computational method, built on a probabilistic model of VDJ rearrangement, was used to identify disease-linked TCR variants. The public reads were reprocessed in TCRdb via fastp at Q25 and MiXCR, keeping in-frame beta chains. Merged by CDR3 protein, the rows form single entries marked with the most common genes and DNA. In this record, the V and J calls reflect TCRdb's handling and not the investigators' own analysis. The sample table holds some 240,000 distinct CDR3 sequences, of which around 9.1% were seen once. Together, the top ten hold under 7.5% of the sample. This clonotype was recorded at least ten times. No antigen is known for it. No much larger clone is present one base from it, and per-base qualities are unavailable. CDR1 is given as KGHSH and CDR2 as LQKENI, both from the germline V gene. Clipping removes 2 bases from V and 4 bases from J, with 0 as the unmatched junction base count. The CDR3 goes from the cysteine to the phenylalanine over 13 residues. Solely the CDR3 DNA is kept, with 39 bases framed from the first base.

Overall study outcomes, separate from this receptor: Some motif variants had previously been reported in the synovial fluid and blood of reactive arthritis patients, which suggests shared mechanisms of disease initiation. The disease-linked clones were reported as significantly enriched in matched synovial fluid samples from ankylosing spondylitis patients. A CD8+ phenotype was shown by the disease-linked clones, which were found at relatively low frequencies in peripheral blood. Blood from ankylosing spondylitis patients appeared to be characterized by a TCR beta motif composed of about eight highly homologous amino acid variants.

The chain couples TRBV18 to TRBJ2-7; 9 bases in the middle match TRBD2. Sequencing was carried out using blood, either unsorted or a sorted T cell fraction (not recorded which). This sequence was found in a male donor with ankylosing spondylitis or in good health (not recorded which). Read as DNA, the sequence is TGTGCCAGCTCACCAGCGGGGGGGTACGAGCAGTACTTC. This gives the protein CASSPAGGYEQYF.